This T cell receptor (beta chain) was sequenced during a study of T cell responses to AZD1222 COVID-19 vaccine. A remark on this clone: The antigen remains unidentified.

Profiled with immunoSEQ multiplex PCR; TCRdb holds only in-frame clones, not every one. Here the sample spans 150,000 to 200,000 clones, around 90% being singletons. Study-level findings and limits: Clonal diversity may have been underestimated, and the donors were mostly white British, with more females than males.

The TCR originated in an adult in good health. Source: peripheral blood, taken on day 0 of AZD1222 vaccination.

In DNA, the CDR3 is TGTGCCAGCAGCCGAGGACAGGGAAATGAAAAACTGTTTTTT. It translates to CASSRGQGNEKLFF. The gene calls are TRBV7-9 and TRBJ1-4; 8 bases are a match to TRBD1. Germline trimming cut 5 bases from V and 5 bases from J; bases unmatched to any gene: 4. Germline CDR1 SEHNR, CDR2 FQNEAQ (reference sequence). The CDR3 length is 14 residues.